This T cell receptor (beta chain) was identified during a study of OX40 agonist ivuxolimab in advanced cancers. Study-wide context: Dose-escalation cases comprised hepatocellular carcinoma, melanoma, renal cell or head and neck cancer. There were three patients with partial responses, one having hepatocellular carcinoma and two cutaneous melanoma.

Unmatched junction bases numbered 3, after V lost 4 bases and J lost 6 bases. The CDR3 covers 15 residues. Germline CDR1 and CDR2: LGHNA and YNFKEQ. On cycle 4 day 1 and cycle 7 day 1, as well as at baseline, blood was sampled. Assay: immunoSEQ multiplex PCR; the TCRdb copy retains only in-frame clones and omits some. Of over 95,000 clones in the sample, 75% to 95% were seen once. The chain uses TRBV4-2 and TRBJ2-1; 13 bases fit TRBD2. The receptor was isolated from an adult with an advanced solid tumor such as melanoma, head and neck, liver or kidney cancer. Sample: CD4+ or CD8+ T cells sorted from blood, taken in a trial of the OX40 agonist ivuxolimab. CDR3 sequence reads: CASSPTSGRTNEQFF. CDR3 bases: TGTGCCAGCAGCCCGACTAGCGGGAGGACCAATGAGCAGTTCTTC.